These 5 T cell receptor beta chains came from one sample sequenced in a study of esophageal squamous cell carcinoma under preoperative chemotherapy. TCRdb re-analysed the PCR reads in MiXCR, keeping a single row per CDR3 protein. The sample contains approximately 10,000 distinct CDR3 sequences, under 55% of which appear only once. Time point denoted: after preoperative PTX-NDP chemotherapy. This material was collected from a patient given preoperative chemotherapy. All receptors derive from a human donor with esophageal squamous cell carcinoma. The donor label of this sample is uncertain.

Relative to its sample, this clonotype is large. The genes are TRBV6-6 and TRBJ1-5; TRBD1 is a possible D gene (5 bases). The CDR3 runs to 15 residues. V lost 0 bases, J lost 1 base, and 7 bases lay in between. In germline, CDR1 is MNHNY, CDR2 SVGAGI (reference sequence). In DNA form, the CDR3 reads TGTGCCAGCAGTTACTCAGGGACGAGCAATCAGCCCCAGCATTTT. Translation: CASSYSGTSNQPQHF.

The rearrangement uses TRBV7-3 and TRBJ2-1, with TRBD2 matching over 8 bases. The J call may be faulty, since TRBJ2-7 better matches the DNA end. Looked up from germline, CDR1 is SGHTA and CDR2 is FQGTGA. The CDR3 has 15 residues. CDR3 sequence: CASSLNSGSSYEQYF. The CDR3 DNA is TGTGCCAGCAGCTTAAACAGCGGGAGCTCCTACGAGCAGTACTTC.

The V call is TRBV25-1, the J call TRBJ2-1, with 7 bases matching TRBD2. The DNA end lines up better with TRBJ2-5; the J call may be wrong. The CDR3 runs to 14 residues. Germline V gene sequence: CDR1 MGHDK, CDR2 SYGVNS. Written as DNA, the CDR3 is TGTGCCAGCAGTGACCCTACTAGCGCAGAGACCCAGTACTTC. This sequence encodes CASSDPTSAETQYF.

This chain links TRBV6-1 with TRBJ2-1; a weak D match, TRBD2 (5 bases). The CDR3 covers 14 residues. The germline CDR1 and CDR2 sequences are MNHNS and SASEGT. V was clipped by 6 bases and J by 5 bases, with 14 bases between them. The CDR3 DNA reads as TGTGCCAGCAGGAGTAGTTTCGGGAACAATGAGCAGTTCTTC. This codes for CASRSSFGNNEQFF.

This clonotype was seen only a few times. A much larger clone is a single base away; this may be a read error. The chain has TRBV6-1 and TRBJ2-1; 7 nucleotides align to TRBD2. This CDR3 comprises 16 residues. CDR1 is MNHNS and CDR2 is SASEGT in the germline V gene. V lost 6 bases and J lost 10; bases outside the gene matches: 18. The CDR3 loop reads CASRRREGIGSYEQFF. The CDR3 nucleotides read TGTGCCAGCAGGCGAAGGGAGGGGATCGGCTCCTACGAGCAGTTCTTC.